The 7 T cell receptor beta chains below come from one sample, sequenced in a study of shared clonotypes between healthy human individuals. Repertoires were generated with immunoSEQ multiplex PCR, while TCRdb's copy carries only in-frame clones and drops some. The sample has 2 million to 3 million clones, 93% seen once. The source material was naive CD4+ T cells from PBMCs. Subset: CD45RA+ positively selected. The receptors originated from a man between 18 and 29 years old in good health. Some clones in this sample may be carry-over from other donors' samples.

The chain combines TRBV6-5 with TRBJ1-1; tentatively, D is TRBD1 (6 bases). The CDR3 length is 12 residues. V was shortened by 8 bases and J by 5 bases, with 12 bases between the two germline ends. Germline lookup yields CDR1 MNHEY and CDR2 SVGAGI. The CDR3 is CASGAGETEAFF. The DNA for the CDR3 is TGTGCCAGCGGGGCAGGGGAGACTGAAGCTTTCTTT.

The CDR3 DNA follows: TGCGCCAGCAGCCAAGATTGGGGTAGTCAACTTGGCCCCTCACCCCTCCACTTT. It codes for CASSQDWGSQLGPSPLHF. V is TRBV4-1 and J is TRBJ1-6, with D unclear. V lost 0 bases and J lost 10, with 22 bases in between. CDR1 is MGHRA, CDR2 YSYEKL, per germline. The CDR3 loop spans 18 amino acids.

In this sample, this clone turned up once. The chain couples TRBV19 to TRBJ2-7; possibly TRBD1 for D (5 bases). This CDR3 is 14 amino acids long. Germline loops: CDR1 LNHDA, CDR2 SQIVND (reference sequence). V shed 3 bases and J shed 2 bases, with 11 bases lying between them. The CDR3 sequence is CASSIRAGPYEQYF. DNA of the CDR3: TGTGCCAGTAGTATCCGGGCAGGGCCCTACGAGCAGTACTTC.

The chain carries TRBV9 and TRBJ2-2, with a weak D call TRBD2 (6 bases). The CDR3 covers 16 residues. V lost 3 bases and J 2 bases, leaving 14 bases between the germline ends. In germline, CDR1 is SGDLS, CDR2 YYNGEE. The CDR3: CASSAGTYLNTGELFF. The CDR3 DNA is TGTGCCAGCAGCGCCGGGACTTACCTAAACACCGGGGAGCTGTTTTTT.

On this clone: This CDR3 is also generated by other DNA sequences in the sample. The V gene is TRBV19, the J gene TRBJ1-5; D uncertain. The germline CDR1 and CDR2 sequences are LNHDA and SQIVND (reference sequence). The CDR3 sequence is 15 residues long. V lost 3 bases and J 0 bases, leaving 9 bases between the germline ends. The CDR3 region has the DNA TGTGCCAGTAGTATTCAAGGATATAGCAATCAGCCCCAGCATTTT. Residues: CASSIQGYSNQPQHF.

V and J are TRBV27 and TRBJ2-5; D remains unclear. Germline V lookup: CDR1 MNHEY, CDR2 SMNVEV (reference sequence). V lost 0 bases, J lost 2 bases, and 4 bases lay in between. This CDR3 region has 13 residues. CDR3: CASSLSWQETQYF. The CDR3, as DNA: TGTGCCAGCAGTTTATCCTGGCAAGAGACCCAGTACTTC.

CDR3 in DNA: TGCGCCAGCAGCTCCGCCGCGGGAGGGAGCTCCTACGAGCAGTACTTC. Protein: CASSSAAGGSSYEQYF. The chain recombines TRBV5-1 with TRBJ2-7; 9 bases match TRBD2. Germline lookup yields CDR1 SGHRS and CDR2 YFSETQ. The CDR3 is made up of 16 amino acids. After removal of 3 bases from V and 0 bases from J, the junction contained 7 bases not matched to a gene.